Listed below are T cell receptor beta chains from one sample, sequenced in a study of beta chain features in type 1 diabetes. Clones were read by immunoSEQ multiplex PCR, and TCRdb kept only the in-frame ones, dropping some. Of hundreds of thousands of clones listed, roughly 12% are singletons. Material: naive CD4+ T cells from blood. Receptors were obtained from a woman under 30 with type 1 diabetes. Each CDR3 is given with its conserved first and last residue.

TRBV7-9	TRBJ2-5	CASSLTSPEETQYF
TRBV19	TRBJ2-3	CASSSTAGITDTQYF
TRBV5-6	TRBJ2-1	CASEWEAANEQFF
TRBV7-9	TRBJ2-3	CASSLDDRPTVF
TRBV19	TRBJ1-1	CASSSVEAFF
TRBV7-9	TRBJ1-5	CASSSGQGRSNQPQHF
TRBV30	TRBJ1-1	CAWSGLMNTEAFF
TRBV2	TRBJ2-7	CASSVEQPYEQYF
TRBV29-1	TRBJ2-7	CSVGAHRYEQYF
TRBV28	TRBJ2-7	CASRSLAGASYEQYF
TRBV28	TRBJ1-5	CASRPRTGPSNQPQHF
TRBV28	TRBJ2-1	CASSLGASGTQFF
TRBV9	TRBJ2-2	CASSVEGQGSGELFF
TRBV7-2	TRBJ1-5	CASRLMSNQPQHF
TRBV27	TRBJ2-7	CASSLRARLAGFEQYF
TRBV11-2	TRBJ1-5	CASSLAGVPGPQHF
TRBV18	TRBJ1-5	CASSAQGAQPQHF
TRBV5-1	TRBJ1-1	CASSRVGEAEAFF